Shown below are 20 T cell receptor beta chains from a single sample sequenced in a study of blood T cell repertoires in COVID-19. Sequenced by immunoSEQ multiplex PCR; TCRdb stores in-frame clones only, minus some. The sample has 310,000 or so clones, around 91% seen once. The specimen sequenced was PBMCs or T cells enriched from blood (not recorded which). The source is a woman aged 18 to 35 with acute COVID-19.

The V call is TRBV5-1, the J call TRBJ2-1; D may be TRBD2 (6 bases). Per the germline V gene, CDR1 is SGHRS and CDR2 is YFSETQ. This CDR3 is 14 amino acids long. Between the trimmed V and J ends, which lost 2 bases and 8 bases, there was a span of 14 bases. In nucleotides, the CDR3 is TGCGCCAGCAGCTTCGCGGGGCTCGGGTATGAGCAGTTCTTC. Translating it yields CASSFAGLGYEQFF.

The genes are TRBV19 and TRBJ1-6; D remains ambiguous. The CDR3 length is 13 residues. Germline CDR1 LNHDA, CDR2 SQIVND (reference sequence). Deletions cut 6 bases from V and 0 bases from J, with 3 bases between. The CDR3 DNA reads TGTGCCAGTAGGAGCTCCTATAATTCACCCCTCCACTTT. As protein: CASRSSYNSPLHF.

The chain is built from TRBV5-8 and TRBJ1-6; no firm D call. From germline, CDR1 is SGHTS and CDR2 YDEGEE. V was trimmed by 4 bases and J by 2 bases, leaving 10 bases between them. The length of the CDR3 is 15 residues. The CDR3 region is CASSLTGTYNSPLHF. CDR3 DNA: TGTGCCAGCAGCCTAACCGGGACCTATAATTCACCCCTCCACTTT. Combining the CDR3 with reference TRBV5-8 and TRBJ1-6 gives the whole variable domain EAGVTQSPTHLIKTRGQQATLRCSPISGHTSVYWYQQALGLGLQFLLWYDEGEERNRGNFPPRFSGRQFPNYSSELNVNALELEDSALYLCASSLTGTYNSPLHFGNGTRLTVT.

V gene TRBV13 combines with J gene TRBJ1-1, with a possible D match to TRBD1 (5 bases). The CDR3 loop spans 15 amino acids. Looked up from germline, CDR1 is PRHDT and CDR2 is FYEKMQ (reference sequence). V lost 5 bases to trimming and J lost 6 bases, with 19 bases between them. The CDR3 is CASSTRDSPGAEAFF. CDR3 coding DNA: TGTGCCAGCAGCACCCGTGACAGTCCTGGGGCTGAAGCTTTCTTT.

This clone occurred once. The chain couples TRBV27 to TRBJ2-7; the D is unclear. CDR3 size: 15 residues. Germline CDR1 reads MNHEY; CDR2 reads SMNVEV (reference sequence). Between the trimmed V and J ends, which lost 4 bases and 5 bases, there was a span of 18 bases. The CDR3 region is CASSSVRLARDEQYF. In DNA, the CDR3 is TGTGCCAGCAGTTCCGTACGACTGGCTCGTGACGAGCAGTACTTC.

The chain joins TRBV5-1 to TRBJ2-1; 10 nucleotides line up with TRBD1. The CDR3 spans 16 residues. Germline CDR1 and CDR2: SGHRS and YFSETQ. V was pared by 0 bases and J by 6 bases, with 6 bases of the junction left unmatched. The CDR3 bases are TGCGCCAGCAGCTTGGGGTTGGGACAGGGGAGCAATGAGCAGTTCTTC. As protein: CASSLGLGQGSNEQFF.

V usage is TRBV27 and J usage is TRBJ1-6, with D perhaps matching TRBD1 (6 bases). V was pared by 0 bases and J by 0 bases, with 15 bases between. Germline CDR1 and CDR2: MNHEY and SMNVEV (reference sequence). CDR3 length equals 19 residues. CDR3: CASSLSYREQSSYNSPLHF. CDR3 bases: TGTGCCAGCAGTTTATCGTACAGGGAACAAAGCTCCTATAATTCACCCCTCCACTTT.

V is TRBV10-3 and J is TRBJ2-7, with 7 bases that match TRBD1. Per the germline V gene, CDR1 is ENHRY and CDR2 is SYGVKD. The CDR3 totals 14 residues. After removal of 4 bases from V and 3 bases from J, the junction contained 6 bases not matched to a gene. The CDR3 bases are TGTGCCATCAGTGGGACAGGCGCAAGCTACGAGCAGTACTTC. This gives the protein CAISGTGASYEQYF.

Here the CDR3 reads CASTQGQGTGELFF. The CDR3 nucleotides are TGTGCCAGCACGCAGGGACAGGGGACCGGGGAGCTGTTTTTT. J is TRBJ2-2 and V is TRBV27, with 10 nucleotides matching TRBD1. This CDR3 comprises 14 residues. Germline CDR1 reads MNHEY; CDR2 reads SMNVEV (reference sequence). The junction had 4 bases not matched to a gene; V was cut back by 7 bases and J by 5 bases.

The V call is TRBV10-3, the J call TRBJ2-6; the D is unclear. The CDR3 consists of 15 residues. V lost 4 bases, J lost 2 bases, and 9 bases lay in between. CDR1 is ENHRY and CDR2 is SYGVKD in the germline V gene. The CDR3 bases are TGTGCCATCAGTGGAGGAGTAACTGGGGCCAACGTCCTGACTTTC. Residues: CAISGGVTGANVLTF.

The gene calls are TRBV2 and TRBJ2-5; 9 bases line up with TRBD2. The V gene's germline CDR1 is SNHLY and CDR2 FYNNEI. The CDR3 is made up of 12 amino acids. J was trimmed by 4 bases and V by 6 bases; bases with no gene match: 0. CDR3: CASRLAGETQYF. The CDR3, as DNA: TGTGCCAGCAGACTAGCGGGAGAGACCCAGTACTTC.

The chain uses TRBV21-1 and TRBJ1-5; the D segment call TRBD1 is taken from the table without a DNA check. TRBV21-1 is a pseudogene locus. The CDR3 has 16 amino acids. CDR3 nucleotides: TGTGCCAGCAGCAATTGTCTCAGGGATAGCAATCAGCCCCAGCATTTT. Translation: CASSNCLRDSNQPQHF.

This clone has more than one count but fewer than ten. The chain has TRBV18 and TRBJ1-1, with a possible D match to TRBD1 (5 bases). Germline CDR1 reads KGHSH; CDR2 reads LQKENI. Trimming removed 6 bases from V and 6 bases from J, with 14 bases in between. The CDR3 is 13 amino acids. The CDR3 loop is CASSTGGVSEAFF. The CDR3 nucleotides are TGTGCCAGCTCTACCGGAGGGGTCTCTGAAGCTTTCTTT.

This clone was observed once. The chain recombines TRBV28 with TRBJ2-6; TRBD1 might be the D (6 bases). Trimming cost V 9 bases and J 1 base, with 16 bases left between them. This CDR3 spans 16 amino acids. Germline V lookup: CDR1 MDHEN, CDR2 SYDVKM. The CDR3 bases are TGTGCCAGTAGACAGGTCCCTTCTTCTGGGGCCAACGTCCTGACTTTC. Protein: CASRQVPSSGANVLTF.

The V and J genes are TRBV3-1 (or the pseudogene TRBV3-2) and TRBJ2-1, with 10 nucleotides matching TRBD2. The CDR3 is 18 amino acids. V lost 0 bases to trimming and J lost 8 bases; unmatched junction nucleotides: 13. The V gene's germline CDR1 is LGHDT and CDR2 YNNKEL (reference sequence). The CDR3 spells CASSQDILTSGRADEQFF. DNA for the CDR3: TGTGCCAGCAGCCAAGATATTTTGACGAGCGGGAGGGCCGATGAGCAGTTCTTC.

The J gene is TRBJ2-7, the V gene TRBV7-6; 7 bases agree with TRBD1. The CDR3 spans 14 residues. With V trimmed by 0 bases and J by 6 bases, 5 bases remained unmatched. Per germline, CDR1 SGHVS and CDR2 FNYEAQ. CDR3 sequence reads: CASSLAGTVSEQYF. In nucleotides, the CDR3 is TGTGCCAGCAGCTTAGCCGGGACAGTATCCGAGCAGTACTTC.

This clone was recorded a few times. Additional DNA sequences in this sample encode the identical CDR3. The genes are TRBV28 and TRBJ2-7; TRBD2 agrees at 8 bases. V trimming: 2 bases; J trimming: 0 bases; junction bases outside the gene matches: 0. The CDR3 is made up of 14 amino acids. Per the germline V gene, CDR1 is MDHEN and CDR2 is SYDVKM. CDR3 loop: CASSLSGSSYEQYF. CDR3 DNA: TGTGCCAGCAGTTTAAGCGGGAGCTCCTACGAGCAGTACTTC. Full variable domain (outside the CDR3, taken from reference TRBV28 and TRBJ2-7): DVKVTQSSRYLVKRTGEKVFLECVQDMDHENMFWYRQDPGLGLRLIYFSYDVKMKEKGDIPEGYSVSREKKERFSLILESASTNQTSMYLCASSLSGSSYEQYFGPGTRLTVT.

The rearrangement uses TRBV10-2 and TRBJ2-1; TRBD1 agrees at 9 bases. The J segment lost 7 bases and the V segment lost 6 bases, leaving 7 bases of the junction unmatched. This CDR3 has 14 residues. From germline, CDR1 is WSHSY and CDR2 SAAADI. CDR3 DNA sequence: TGCGCCAGCAGGGGACAGGGAGGGGGGAATGAGCAGTTCTTC. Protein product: CASRGQGGGNEQFF.

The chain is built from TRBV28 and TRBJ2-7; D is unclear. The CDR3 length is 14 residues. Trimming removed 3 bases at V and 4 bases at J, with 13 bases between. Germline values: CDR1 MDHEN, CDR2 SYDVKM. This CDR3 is CASSFRSSRYEQYF. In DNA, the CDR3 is TGTGCCAGCAGTTTTCGCAGCTCCAGGTACGAGCAGTACTTC.

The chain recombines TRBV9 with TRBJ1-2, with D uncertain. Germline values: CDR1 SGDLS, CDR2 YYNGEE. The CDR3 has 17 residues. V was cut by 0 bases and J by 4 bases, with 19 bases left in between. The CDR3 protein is CASSVGPQPPSSYGYTF. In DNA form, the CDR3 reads TGTGCCAGCAGCGTAGGGCCGCAGCCCCCCTCTAGCTATGGCTACACCTTC.